One sample yielded the 26 T cell receptor beta chains listed below, sequenced in a study of Ad26.COV2.S vaccination and SARS-CoV-2 variants. TCRdb keeps only in-frame clones here, not all; method: immunoSEQ multiplex PCR. The sample lists 510,000 or so clones, around nine tenths occurring once. The treatment denotes: roughly 19 received Ad26.COV2.S at low or high dose, single or two shots; 5 received placebo; per-sample allocation not given. At day 63 after the first vaccine or placebo injection, samples were drawn. The sample consisted of peripheral blood, taken in a trial of Ad26.COV2.S vaccine versus placebo. The receptors were gathered from a person between 18 and 60 years old who received the Ad26.COV2.S COVID-19 vaccine or a placebo.

Only a few counts were recorded for this clone. As DNA, the CDR3 is TGTGCCAGCAGTTTTTCCCCCTTGCTGGTAAGCCCGAACACTGAAGCTTTCTTT. Translated, it gives CASSFSPLLVSPNTEAFF. This chain joins TRBV28 and TRBJ1-1; no clear D gene. V lost 3 bases, J lost 1 base, and 21 bases lay in between. The CDR3 spans 18 residues. Germline CDR1 MDHEN, CDR2 SYDVKM.

In this sample, this clone turned up a few times. The chain couples TRBV19 to TRBJ1-2; a weak D match, TRBD1 (6 bases). V lost 7 bases and J 4 bases, leaving 13 bases between the germline ends. Per the germline V gene, CDR1 is LNHDA and CDR2 is SQIVND (reference sequence). The CDR3 extends over 13 amino acids. CDR3 sequence: CASNPGVAYGYTF. In DNA form, the CDR3 reads TGTGCCAGTAACCCAGGGGTGGCCTATGGCTACACCTTC.

The rearrangement links TRBV7-4 to TRBJ1-1; D is undetermined. V was cut by 5 bases and J by 7 bases, with 14 bases left in between. The CDR3 has 13 residues. CDR1 and CDR2 (germline): SGHVT, SQSDAQ. The CDR3 loop reads CASSRIVQVEAFF. In nucleotides, the CDR3 is TGTGCCAGCAGCCGAATTGTCCAGGTTGAAGCTTTCTTT.

The chain carries TRBV11-2 and TRBJ2-7; TRBD1 agrees at 9 bases. This CDR3 has 15 amino acids. CDR1 and CDR2 (germline): SGHAT, FQNNGV. J lost 3 bases, V lost 4 bases, and 7 bases had no gene match. DNA for the CDR3: TGTGCCAGCAGCTCCCTGGACAGGGGATTCTACGAGCAGTACTTC. This codes for CASSSLDRGFYEQYF. Based on the CDR3 plus reference TRBV11-2 and TRBJ2-7, the full variable domain is EAGVAQSPRYKIIEKRQSVAFWCNPISGHATLYWYQQILGQGPKLLIQFQNNGVVDDSQLPKDRFSAERLKGVDSTLKIQPAKLEDSAVYLCASSSLDRGFYEQYFGPGTRLTVT.

The gene calls are TRBV11-2 and TRBJ1-2, with 7 bases identical to TRBD1. CDR3 length: 11 residues. Germline V gene lookup returns CDR1 SGHAT and CDR2 FQNNGV. The trim removed 5 bases at V and 12 bases at J, leaving 6 bases unmatched. DNA for the CDR3: TGTGCCAGCAGCGTGGGACAGAGAAACACCTTC. Its protein is CASSVGQRNTF. Combining the CDR3 with reference TRBV11-2 and TRBJ1-2 gives the whole variable domain EAGVAQSPRYKIIEKRQSVAFWCNPISGHATLYWYQQILGQGPKLLIQFQNNGVVDDSQLPKDRFSAERLKGVDSTLKIQPAKLEDSAVYLCASSVGQRNTFGSGTRLTVV.

This chain connects TRBV27 to TRBJ1-1, with 8 bases that match TRBD1. This CDR3 spans 14 amino acids. The germline V gene encodes CDR1 MNHEY and CDR2 SMNVEV (reference sequence). V was clipped by 6 bases and J by 3 bases; unmatched bases: 6. CDR3 sequence reads: CASRYQGAYTEAFF. The CDR3 coding sequence is TGTGCCAGCAGATACCAGGGGGCTTACACTGAAGCTTTCTTT.

V and J are TRBV24-1 and TRBJ1-2, with 7 positions matching TRBD1. The germline V gene encodes CDR1 KGHDR and CDR2 SFDVKD. This CDR3 is built from 15 residues. The ends lost 2 bases at V and 8 bases at J; junction bases unmatched: 10. The CDR3 DNA sequence: TGTGCCACCAGTGATTGGGGACAGCCTGATGAGGGCTACACCTTC. Translation: CATSDWGQPDEGYTF.

This chain uses TRBV28 with TRBJ2-7, with D perhaps TRBD1 (6 bases). CDR1 is MDHEN, CDR2 SYDVKM, per germline. Between the trimmed V and J ends, which lost 5 bases and 0 bases, there was a span of 11 bases. The CDR3 is 14 residues long. This CDR3 is CASSGQPSSYEQYF. CDR3 DNA sequence: TGTGCCAGCAGTGGACAGCCTAGCTCCTACGAGCAGTACTTC.

The chain recombines TRBV28 with TRBJ1-3; TRBD1 matches at 7 bases. Germline CDR1 is MDHEN and CDR2 is SYDVKM. This CDR3 region has 14 residues. Losses at the gene ends were 6 bases for V and 5 bases for J; bases not matched to a gene: 7. In DNA form, the CDR3 reads TGTGCCAGCAGCTTAGGGGGCGGAAGAAACACCATATATTTT. Residues: CASSLGGGRNTIYF.

This chain joins TRBV5-4 and TRBJ2-6, with D unclear. V gave up 5 bases and J gave up 4 bases, with 10 bases separating them. CDR3 length equals 14 residues. Per germline, CDR1 SGHNT and CDR2 YYREEE (reference sequence). The CDR3 loop is CASRSGSGANVLTF. Written as DNA, the CDR3 is TGTGCCAGCAGGTCAGGCTCCGGGGCCAACGTCCTGACTTTC.

This chain's CDR3 is CASGVDTEAFF. The CDR3 DNA follows: TGTGCCAGCGGGGTGGACACTGAAGCTTTCTTT. The J gene is TRBJ1-1, the V gene TRBV28; D gene unclear. Germline lookup yields CDR1 MDHEN and CDR2 SYDVKM. This CDR3 has 11 amino acids. Deletions cut 8 bases from V and 3 bases from J, with 7 bases between.

This chain links TRBV6-1 with TRBJ1-2, with D possibly matching TRBD1 (6 bases). Germline V gene data show CDR1 as MNHNS and CDR2 as SASEGT. The CDR3 runs 16 residues. V dropped 3 bases and J dropped 8 bases, with 22 bases sitting between them. CDR3 residues: CASSELGAGAVVGYTF. In nucleotides, the CDR3 is TGTGCCAGCAGTGAGCTTGGGGCGGGGGCCGTTGTGGGCTACACCTTC.

The rearrangement links TRBV27 to TRBJ2-7; D perhaps matches TRBD1 (5 bases). The CDR3 length is 11 residues. V lost 2 bases and J 7 bases, leaving 6 bases between the germline ends. CDR1 is MNHEY and CDR2 is SMNVEV in the germline V gene (reference sequence). CDR3 nucleotide sequence: TGTGCCAGCAGTTTACAGGGTGAGCAGTACTTC. Translating gives CASSLQGEQYF.

This rearrangement joins TRBV5-1 to TRBJ2-1, with D perhaps matching TRBD2 (6 bases). With 3 bases removed from V and 5 bases from J, the gap between germline ends came to 15 bases. CDR3 size: 15 residues. Germline V gene lookup returns CDR1 SGHRS and CDR2 YFSETQ. The CDR3 DNA reads as TGCGCCAGCAGCTCGGGACTTAGTTCCAACAATGAGCAGTTCTTC. Its translation is CASSSGLSSNNEQFF. Drawing the rest from reference TRBV5-1 and TRBJ2-1, the complete variable domain is KAGVTQTPRYLIKTRGQQVTLSCSPISGHRSVSWYQQTPGQGLQFLFEYFSETQRNKGNFPGRFSGRQFSNSRSEMNVSTLELGDSALYLCASSSGLSSNNEQFFGPGTRLTVL.

The chain couples TRBV29-1 to TRBJ2-7; no definite D call. In germline, CDR1 is SQVTM, CDR2 ANQGSEA. Deletions cut 4 bases from V and 3 bases from J, with 13 bases between. This CDR3 region has 13 residues. The chain's CDR3 is CSVGGSHHYEQYF. The CDR3 DNA is TGCAGCGTTGGAGGTTCGCACCACTACGAGCAGTACTTC.

This rearrangement joins TRBV19 to TRBJ2-1; tentatively, D is TRBD2 (6 bases). The CDR3 consists of 13 residues. From germline, CDR1 is LNHDA and CDR2 SQIVND (reference sequence). Deletions cut 4 bases from V and 5 bases from J, with 9 bases between. The CDR3 sequence is CASSTGTHNEQFF. CDR3 bases: TGTGCCAGTAGTACCGGGACTCACAATGAGCAGTTCTTC.

The chain couples TRBV14 to TRBJ2-3; D is perhaps TRBD2 (6 bases). The germline gives CDR1 SGHDN, CDR2 FVKESK. The V gene lost 0 bases and the J gene lost 2 bases, with 15 bases spanning the gap. The CDR3 runs to 17 residues. The CDR3 region has the DNA TGTGCCAGCAGCCAAGATCATAACGGGGGTATCACAGATACGCAGTATTTT. This codes for CASSQDHNGGITDTQYF. The full variable domain, with the rest looked up from reference TRBV14 and TRBJ2-3, is EAGVTQFPSHSVIEKGQTVTLRCDPISGHDNLYWYRRVMGKEIKFLLHFVKESKQDESGMPNNRFLAERTGGTYSTLKVQPAELEDSGVYFCASSQDHNGGITDTQYFGPGTRLTVL.

The V call is TRBV4-3, the J call TRBJ2-1; 8 bases map to TRBD2. This CDR3 is 15 amino acids long. Unmatched junction bases numbered 7, after V lost 0 bases and J lost 9 bases. Germline values: CDR1 LGHNA, CDR2 YSLEER. CDR3 protein: CASSQELASGLEQFF. The CDR3 DNA reads as TGCGCCAGCAGCCAAGAATTAGCTAGCGGGCTTGAGCAGTTCTTC.

The chain employs TRBV28 and TRBJ1-5; D is ambiguous. The V gene's germline CDR1 is MDHEN and CDR2 SYDVKM. Trimming pared 1 base from V and 4 bases from J, leaving 11 bases between. The CDR3 has 15 residues. CDR3 DNA sequence: TGTGCCAGCAGTTTATCGGGGTCGGAGAATCAGCCCCAGCATTTT. Translating it yields CASSLSGSENQPQHF.

The V and J genes are TRBV4-3 and TRBJ2-1, with D possibly matching TRBD1 (6 bases). Germline CDR1 LGHNA, CDR2 YSLEER. The germline V and J ends were trimmed by 0 bases and 3 bases, with 18 bases remaining between them. The CDR3 length is 18 residues. CDR3 sequence (DNA): TGCGCCAGCAGCCAAGATTCAGGAGGACAGAGCAACTACAATGAGCAGTTCTTC. Translating it yields CASSQDSGGQSNYNEQFF.

This chain joins TRBV21-1 and TRBJ1-5. TRBV21-1 is given as a pseudogene. CDR3 length: 20 amino acids. The CDR3 loop is CASSKGNRHPKDYSNQPQHF. In nucleotides, the CDR3 is TGTGCCAGCAGCAAAGGGAACAGGCACCCTAAAGACTATAGCAATCAGCCCCAGCATTTT.

The V and J genes are TRBV19 and TRBJ2-1; D is uncertain. The CDR3 extends over 13 amino acids. V gave up 3 bases and J gave up 9 bases, with 12 bases separating them. Germline CDR1 LNHDA, CDR2 SQIVND (reference sequence). CDR3 DNA: TGTGCCAGTAGTATTGGCCCCGCCGTTGAGCAGTTCTTC. Translating gives CASSIGPAVEQFF. The whole variable domain, remainder taken from reference TRBV19 and TRBJ2-1, is DGGITQSPKYLFRKEGQNVTLSCEQNLNHDAMYWYRQDPGQGLRLIYYSQIVNDFQKGDIAEGYSVSREKKESFPLTVTSAQKNPTAFYLCASSIGPAVEQFFGPGTRLTVL.

The chain is built from TRBV29-1 and TRBJ1-3, with 9 positions matching TRBD1. With 5 bases clipped from V and 0 bases from J, the junction kept 5 bases outside the gene matches. CDR3 length equals 15 residues. Per the germline V gene, CDR1 is SQVTM and CDR2 is ANQGSEA. This CDR3 is CSVKGTGLSGNTIYF. CDR3 DNA sequence: TGCAGCGTTAAAGGGACAGGGCTCTCTGGAAACACCATATATTTT.

The chain carries TRBV11-2 and TRBJ2-1; D may match TRBD1 or TRBD2 (5 bases each). This CDR3 contains 15 residues. Per the germline V gene, CDR1 is SGHAT and CDR2 is FQNNGV. The V end lost 5 bases, the J end lost 4 bases, and 15 bases lay between the germline ends. Written as DNA, the CDR3 is TGTGCCAGCAGCCTTTGGGACCAGGGATACAATGAGCAGTTCTTC. This sequence encodes CASSLWDQGYNEQFF.

This chain links TRBV27 with TRBJ2-1; 11 bases match TRBD2. Germline loops: CDR1 MNHEY, CDR2 SMNVEV (reference sequence). The V segment lost 9 bases and the J segment 0 bases; nucleotides outside the gene matches: 13. This CDR3 is 18 amino acids long. The CDR3: CASTGTSGLQTSYNEQFF. The CDR3 DNA follows: TGTGCCAGTACTGGGACTAGCGGACTTCAAACCTCCTACAATGAGCAGTTCTTC.

The genes are TRBV28 and TRBJ1-5, with a weak D call TRBD1 (5 bases). Per the germline V gene, CDR1 is MDHEN and CDR2 is SYDVKM. There are 17 residues in the CDR3. V lost 7 bases and J lost 2, with 21 bases in between. The CDR3 sequence is CASITGGGDRGNQPQHF. In DNA form, the CDR3 reads TGTGCCAGCATCACGGGGGGAGGGGATCGGGGCAATCAGCCCCAGCATTTT.